These 9 T cell receptor beta chains were sequenced from one sample in a study of T-cell reconstitution after alpha-beta-depleted transplantation in children. Preparation of the TCRbeta library was carried out with unique molecular identifiers. MiXCR was run by TCRdb on the PCR reads, yielding one entry per CDR3 protein. The sample has 600,000 to 700,000 distinct CDR3 sequences; around 13% are singletons. This sample comprised PBMCs, obtained before TCRalphabeta/CD19-depleted stem cell transplant. The receptors were sampled from a girl aged 2 to 9 with congenital amegakaryocytic thrombocytopenia, due to receive a stem cell transplant.

This clonotype was detected only a few times. The chain joins TRBV7-6 to TRBJ2-6; D uncertain. This CDR3 comprises 17 residues. Trimming pared 4 bases from V and 0 bases from J, leaving 13 bases between. Germline lookup yields CDR1 SGHVS and CDR2 FNYEAQ. CDR3 loop: CASSYQARNSGANVLTF. As DNA, the CDR3 is TGTGCCAGCAGCTACCAGGCCAGGAACTCTGGGGCCAACGTCCTGACTTTC.

This clonotype was observed many times. The chain has TRBV29-1 and TRBJ2-5; tentatively, D is TRBD1 or TRBD2 (5 bases each). The germline V gene has CDR1 SQVTM and CDR2 ANQGSEA. The CDR3 runs to 11 residues. The V end lost 7 bases, the J end lost 4 bases, and 10 bases lay between the germline ends. The CDR3 loop reads CSAGDGETQYF. The CDR3 bases are TGCAGCGCTGGGGACGGAGAGACCCAGTACTTC.

This clonotype was counted only a few times. V and J are TRBV21-1 and TRBJ2-2; TRBD1 is the table's D call and was not checked against the DNA. TRBV21-1 is recorded as a pseudogene. The CDR3 length is 19 residues. CDR3 nucleotide sequence: TGTGCCAGCAGCATTCCATGGGGCAGGGGGTGTTGGGACACCGGGGAGCTGTTTTTT. It translates to CASSIPWGRGCWDTGELFF.

This clonotype was observed a few times. The V gene is TRBV7-3, the J gene TRBJ2-1, with D perhaps matching TRBD1 (6 bases). Trimming took 2 bases from V and 4 from J, leaving 12 bases between them. Germline values: CDR1 SGHTA, CDR2 FQGTGA. The CDR3 length is 15 residues. CDR3 in DNA: TGTGCCAGCAGCTTACGAGGGGGTTGGTACAATGAGCAGTTCTTC. Its translation is CASSLRGGWYNEQFF. The complete variable domain, with remaining parts taken from reference TRBV7-3 and TRBJ2-1, reads GAGVSQTPSNKVTEKGKYVELRCDPISGHTALYWYRQSLGQGPEFLIYFQGTGAADDSGLPNDRFFAVRPEGSVSTLKIQRTERGDSAVYLCASSLRGGWYNEQFFGPGTRLTVL.

Turning to this clonotype: A single base separates this from a much larger clone, so it may be a read error. V usage is TRBV12-3 or TRBV12-4 and J usage is TRBJ2-7; TRBD2 agrees at 8 bases. The CDR3 contains 16 residues. V gave up 6 bases and J gave up 6 bases; unmatched junction bases: 16. This CDR3 is CASRPPAGELQGEQYF. The CDR3 DNA reads as TGTGCCAGCAGGCCCCCAGCGGGAGAACTCCAGGGCGAGCAGTACTTC.

The chain uses TRBV3-1 and TRBJ2-5; D is perhaps TRBD2 (5 bases). Germline CDR1 reads LGHDT; CDR2 reads YNNKEL (reference sequence). V dropped 3 bases and J dropped 9 bases, with 14 bases sitting between them. This CDR3 comprises 13 residues. The CDR3 reads CASSQNGAEAQYF. Written as DNA, the CDR3 is TGTGCCAGCAGCCAGAATGGAGCGGAGGCCCAGTACTTC.

This clonotype was observed a handful of times. V usage is TRBV11-3 and J usage is TRBJ2-1; a weak D match, TRBD2 (5 bases). Germline values: CDR1 SGHNT, CDR2 YENEEA. The CDR3 has 22 residues. V lost 1 base to trimming and J lost 2 bases, with 30 bases between them. CDR3 bases: TGTGCCAGCAGCTTAGGGATTTCCCTAACTAGTCTCGGGCGTCGCGCCTACAATGAGCAGTTCTTC. Amino acids: CASSLGISLTSLGRRAYNEQFF.

This clonotype was counted at least ten times. The rearrangement links TRBV19 to TRBJ2-1; TRBD1 agrees at 8 bases. V trimming: 3 bases; J trimming: 3 bases; junction bases outside the gene matches: 7. Germline-derived CDR1 and CDR2 are LNHDA and SQIVND (reference sequence). The CDR3 totals 16 residues. Here the CDR3 reads CASSILGTGFYNEQFF. The CDR3 coding sequence is TGTGCCAGTAGTATTCTGGGGACAGGCTTCTACAATGAGCAGTTCTTC.

This clonotype has ten or more counts. The chain has TRBV7-9 and TRBJ2-7; 11 positions agree with TRBD2. V gave up 4 bases and J gave up 7 bases; unmatched junction bases: 12. The germline V gene encodes CDR1 SEHNR and CDR2 FQNEAQ (reference sequence). The CDR3 length is 16 residues. CDR3 protein: CASSWALAGGSEEQYF. CDR3 sequence (DNA): TGTGCCAGCAGCTGGGCCCTAGCGGGAGGTTCGGAGGAGCAGTACTTC. The whole variable domain, remainder taken from reference TRBV7-9 and TRBJ2-7, is DTGVSQNPRHKITKRGQNVTFRCDPISEHNRLYWYRQTLGQGPEFLTYFQNEAQLEKSRLLSDRFSAERPKGSFSTLEIQRTEQGDSAMYLCASSWALAGGSEEQYFGPGTRLTVT.